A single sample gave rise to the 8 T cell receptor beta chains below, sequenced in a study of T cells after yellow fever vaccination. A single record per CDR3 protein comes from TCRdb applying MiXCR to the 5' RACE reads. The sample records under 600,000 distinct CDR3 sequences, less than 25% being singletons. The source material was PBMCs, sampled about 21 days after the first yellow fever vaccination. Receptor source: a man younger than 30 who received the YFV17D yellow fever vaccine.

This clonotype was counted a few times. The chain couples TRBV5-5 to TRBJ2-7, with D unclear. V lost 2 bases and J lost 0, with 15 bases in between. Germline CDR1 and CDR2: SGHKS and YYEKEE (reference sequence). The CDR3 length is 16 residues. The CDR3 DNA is TGTGCCAGCAGCTTACTAATAGGGATTAGCTCCTACGAGCAGTACGTC. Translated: CASSLLIGISSYEQYV.

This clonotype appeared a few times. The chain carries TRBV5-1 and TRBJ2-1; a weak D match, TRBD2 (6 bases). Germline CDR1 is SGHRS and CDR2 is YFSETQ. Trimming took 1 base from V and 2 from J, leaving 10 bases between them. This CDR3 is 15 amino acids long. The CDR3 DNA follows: TGCGCCAGCAGCTTGAGCCCGGGGGCCTACAATGAGCAGTTCTTC. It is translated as CASSLSPGAYNEQFF.

In DNA, the CDR3 is TGTGCCATCCCGGGACTAGCGGGGGGAAGCAACTACAATGAGCAGTTCTTC. Translated, it gives CAIPGLAGGSNYNEQFF. V usage is TRBV24-1 and J usage is TRBJ2-1, with 15 nucleotides matching TRBD2. From germline, CDR1 is KGHDR and CDR2 SFDVKD. The CDR3 totals 17 residues. The V gene end was trimmed by 11 bases and the J gene end by 3 bases; junction bases not matched to a gene: 10.

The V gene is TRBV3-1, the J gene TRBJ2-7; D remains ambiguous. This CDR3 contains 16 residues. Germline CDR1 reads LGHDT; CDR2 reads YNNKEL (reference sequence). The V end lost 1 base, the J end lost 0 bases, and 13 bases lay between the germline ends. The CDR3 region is CASSQGTDLISYEQYF. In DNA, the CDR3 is TGTGCCAGCAGCCAAGGGACGGATTTGATCTCCTACGAGCAGTACTTC.

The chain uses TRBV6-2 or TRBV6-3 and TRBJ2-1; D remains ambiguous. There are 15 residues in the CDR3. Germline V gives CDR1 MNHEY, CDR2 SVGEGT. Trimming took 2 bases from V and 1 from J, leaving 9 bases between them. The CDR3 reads CASSYRQVSYNEQFF. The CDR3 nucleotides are TGTGCCAGCAGTTACAGGCAGGTGTCCTACAATGAGCAGTTCTTC.

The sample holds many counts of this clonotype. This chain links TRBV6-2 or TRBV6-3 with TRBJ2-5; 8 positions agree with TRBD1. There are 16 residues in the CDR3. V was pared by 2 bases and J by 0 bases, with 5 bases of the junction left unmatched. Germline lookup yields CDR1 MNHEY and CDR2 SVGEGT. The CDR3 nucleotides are TGTGCCAGCAGTTACGAGACAGGGGCCTACCAAGAGACCCAGTACTTC. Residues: CASSYETGAYQETQYF.

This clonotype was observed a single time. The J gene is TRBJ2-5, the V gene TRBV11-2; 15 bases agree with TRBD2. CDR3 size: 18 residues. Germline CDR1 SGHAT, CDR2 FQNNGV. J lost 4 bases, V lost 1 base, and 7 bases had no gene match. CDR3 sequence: CASSLVGLAGGPGETQYF. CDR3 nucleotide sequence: TGTGCCAGCAGCTTAGTTGGACTAGCGGGGGGGCCGGGAGAGACCCAGTACTTC.

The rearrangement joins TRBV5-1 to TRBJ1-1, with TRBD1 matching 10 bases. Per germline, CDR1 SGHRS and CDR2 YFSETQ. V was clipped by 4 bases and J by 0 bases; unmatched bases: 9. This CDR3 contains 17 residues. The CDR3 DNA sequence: TGCGCCAGCAGCGCAGGACAGGGGGGCGAAGTGAACACTGAAGCTTTCTTT. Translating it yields CASSAGQGGEVNTEAFF.